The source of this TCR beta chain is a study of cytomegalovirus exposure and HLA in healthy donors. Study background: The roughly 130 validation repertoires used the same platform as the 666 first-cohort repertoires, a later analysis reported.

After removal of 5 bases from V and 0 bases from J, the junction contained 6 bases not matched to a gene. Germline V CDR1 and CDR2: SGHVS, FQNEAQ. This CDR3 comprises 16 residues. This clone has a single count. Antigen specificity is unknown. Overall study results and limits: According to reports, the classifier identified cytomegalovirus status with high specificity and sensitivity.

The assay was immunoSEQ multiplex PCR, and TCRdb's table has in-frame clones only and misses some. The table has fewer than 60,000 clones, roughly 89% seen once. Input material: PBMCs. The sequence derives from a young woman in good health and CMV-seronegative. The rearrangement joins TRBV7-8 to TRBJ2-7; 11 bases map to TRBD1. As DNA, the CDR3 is TGTGCCAGCAGCGGCCGGACAGGGGGCCGCTCCTACGAGCAGTACTTC. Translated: CASSGRTGGRSYEQYF.